The next 32 T cell receptor beta chains were all read from a single sample in a study of T-cell reconstitution after alpha-beta-depleted transplantation in children. Unique molecular identifiers were incorporated into the prepared TCRbeta library. TCRdb passed the PCR reads through MiXCR, listing each CDR3 protein once. The sample lists 230,000 or so distinct CDR3 sequences; over 9.5% were seen once. The starting material was PBMCs from the stem cell graft donor, obtained from the stem cell graft. The receptors were sampled from a human donor who donated a stem cell graft to a child with SCID.

The sample holds many counts of this clonotype. The chain combines TRBV12-3 or TRBV12-4 with TRBJ2-5, with TRBD1 identical over 7 bases. The CDR3 has 13 residues. After removal of 4 bases from V and 5 bases from J, the junction contained 4 bases not matched to a gene. CDR3 sequence reads: CASSWTGRETQYF. DNA for the CDR3: TGTGCCAGCAGTTGGACAGGAAGGGAGACCCAGTACTTC.

There are many counts of this clonotype. V gene TRBV5-1 combines with J gene TRBJ1-1; TRBD1 aligns across 8 bases. The J segment lost 3 bases and the V segment lost 4 bases, leaving 8 bases of the junction unmatched. The length of the CDR3 is 15 residues. Germline V gene lookup returns CDR1 SGHRS and CDR2 YFSETQ. CDR3 amino acids: CASSPDRGGDTEAFF. CDR3 nucleotides: TGCGCCAGCAGCCCCGACAGGGGCGGGGACACTGAAGCTTTCTTT.

Many counts were recorded for this clonotype. The V gene is TRBV9, the J gene TRBJ2-3; D is unresolved. Germline V gives CDR1 SGDLS, CDR2 YYNGEE. V was cut by 0 bases and J by 3 bases, with 2 bases left in between. The CDR3 runs to 12 residues. The DNA of the CDR3 is TGTGCCAGCAGCGTAGGAACAGATACGCAGTATTTT. This codes for CASSVGTDTQYF.

This clonotype occurred many times. The chain combines TRBV5-1 with TRBJ2-7; a possible D gene is TRBD1 (5 bases). This CDR3 region has 15 residues. V was trimmed by 2 bases and J by 2 bases, leaving 14 bases between them. Germline V gene lookup returns CDR1 SGHRS and CDR2 YFSETQ. The CDR3: CASSLPSTVAYEQYF. The CDR3 DNA sequence: TGCGCCAGCAGCTTACCCTCGACAGTAGCCTACGAGCAGTACTTC.

This clonotype has at least ten counts. The genes are TRBV20-1 and TRBJ1-1, with D hard to call. CDR3 length: 13 amino acids. Trimming left V 3 bases short and J 7 bases short, with 15 bases between. The germline V gene encodes CDR1 DFQATT and CDR2 SNEGSKA (reference sequence). CDR3 coding DNA: TGCAGTGCTAGCTCGTCGGCAAAAATTGAAGCTTTCTTT. It codes for CSASSSAKIEAFF.

The chain recombines TRBV9 with TRBJ2-1; the D gene is possibly TRBD2 (6 bases). Germline V gene lookup returns CDR1 SGDLS and CDR2 YYNGEE. V lost 4 bases to trimming and J lost 9 bases, with 20 bases between them. This CDR3 contains 15 residues. The CDR3 coding sequence is TGTGCCAGCAGCTCCCGGGGGTTCAATGGTGGTGAGCAGTTCTTC. Translation gives CASSSRGFNGGEQFF.

This clonotype was counted many times. The chain links TRBV20-1 to TRBJ1-5; D gene unclear. Trimming removed 1 base from V and 0 bases from J, with 7 bases in between. The germline CDR1 and CDR2 sequences are DFQATT and SNEGSKA (reference sequence). The CDR3 is 14 residues long. In nucleotides, the CDR3 is TGCAGTGCTAGAGCTGTGAATAGCAATCAGCCCCAGCATTTT. This translates into CSARAVNSNQPQHF.

This clonotype has a handful of counts. The chain uses TRBV12-3 or TRBV12-4 and TRBJ2-1; D not resolved. V lost 5 bases to trimming and J lost 10 bases, with 12 bases between them. CDR3 length: 12 amino acids. The CDR3 here is CASSRGPNEQFF. The DNA of the CDR3 is TGTGCCAGCAGTCGTGGTCCCAACGAGCAGTTCTTC.

This clonotype has a count of ten or more. The chain links TRBV21-1 to TRBJ2-3. TRBV21-1 is deemed a pseudogene. The CDR3 runs 16 residues. The CDR3 region is CASSKEWSRSTDTQYF. CDR3 in DNA: TGTGCCAGCAGCAAAGAGTGGTCTCGTAGCACAGATACGCAGTATTTT.

This clonotype showed up many times. The chain combines TRBV6-6 with TRBJ1-2; 11 nucleotides agree with TRBD1. This CDR3 has 13 residues. The germline gives CDR1 MNHNY, CDR2 SVGAGI (reference sequence). V trimming: 5 bases; J trimming: 14 bases; junction bases outside the gene matches: 10. In DNA, the CDR3 is TGTGCCAGCAGTGGAGGACAGGGGGCCTTTGGGACCTTC. This gives the protein CASSGGQGAFGTF.

This clonotype was seen at least ten times. The chain combines TRBV10-3 with TRBJ2-1; possible D gene TRBD2, 5 bases. The V gene lost 6 bases and the J gene lost 12 bases, with 24 bases spanning the gap. Germline CDR1 ENHRY, CDR2 SYGVKD. The CDR3 has 15 residues. The CDR3 protein is CAISEPGDGMKGQFF. For the CDR3, the DNA is TGTGCCATCAGCGAACCCGGGGATGGGATGAAGGGGCAGTTCTTC.

Ten or more counts support this clonotype. The J gene is TRBJ2-3, the V gene TRBV5-1, with D possibly being TRBD2 (7 bases). CDR1 SGHRS and CDR2 YFSETQ come from the germline V gene. The length of the CDR3 is 14 residues. The V and J ends lost 9 bases and 6 bases respectively, with 20 bases between them. The DNA for the CDR3 is TGCGCCACCCAAATTGGCGGGGGCAAGGATACGCAGTATTTT. Translation: CATQIGGGKDTQYF.

This chain links TRBV20-1 with TRBJ2-5; 9 bases agree with TRBD2. Germline CDR1 DFQATT, CDR2 SNEGSKA (reference sequence). With V trimmed by 0 bases and J by 5 bases, 7 bases remained unmatched. CDR3 length: 15 amino acids. The CDR3 sequence is CSARDRRGGRETQYF. CDR3 DNA: TGCAGTGCTAGAGATCGGCGGGGGGGCCGTGAGACCCAGTACTTC.

This clonotype was seen at least ten times. CDR3 bases: TGTGCCAGCAGCCAGTTAGGGGATACGCAGTATTTT. Amino acids: CASSQLGDTQYF. This chain links TRBV3-1 with TRBJ2-3; D is unresolved. The CDR3 loop spans 12 amino acids. The germline V gene has CDR1 LGHDT and CDR2 YNNKEL (reference sequence). V shed 3 bases and J shed 6 bases, with 7 bases lying between them.

This clonotype has at least ten counts. J is TRBJ1-2 and V is TRBV30; D is perhaps TRBD1 (5 bases). CDR3 length: 12 residues. Looked up from germline, CDR1 is GTSNPN and CDR2 is SVGIG (reference sequence). Trimming pared 5 bases from V and 1 base from J, leaving 8 bases between. The CDR3 region has the DNA TGTGCCTGGGGGGCCTTTAACTATGGCTACACCTTC. Its protein product is CAWGAFNYGYTF.

This clonotype was recorded at least ten times. The chain combines TRBV7-8 with TRBJ2-5; tentatively, D is TRBD1 (6 bases). V dropped 5 bases and J dropped 1 base, with 11 bases sitting between them. CDR3 length: 14 amino acids. Per the germline V gene, CDR1 is SGHVS and CDR2 is FQNEAQ. The CDR3 reads CASSQDSTQETQYF. In nucleotides, the CDR3 is TGTGCCAGCAGCCAGGACAGTACCCAAGAGACCCAGTACTTC.

The chain couples TRBV14 to TRBJ2-3, with a possible D match to TRBD2 (6 bases). Germline lookup yields CDR1 SGHDN and CDR2 FVKESK. The CDR3 is 16 amino acids. Deletions cut 1 base from V and 6 bases from J, with 17 bases between. The CDR3 loop is CASSQGLGGMRDTQYF. In DNA, the CDR3 is TGTGCCAGCAGCCAAGGATTGGGGGGAATGAGGGATACGCAGTATTTT. Complete variable domain (other parts from reference TRBV14 and TRBJ2-3): EAGVTQFPSHSVIEKGQTVTLRCDPISGHDNLYWYRRVMGKEIKFLLHFVKESKQDESGMPNNRFLAERTGGTYSTLKVQPAELEDSGVYFCASSQGLGGMRDTQYFGPGTRLTVL.

This clonotype was recorded at least ten times. The chain employs TRBV5-5 and TRBJ1-6, with TRBD1 matching 8 bases. After removal of 2 bases from V and 8 bases from J, the junction contained 12 bases not matched to a gene. CDR3 length equals 17 residues. CDR1 SGHKS and CDR2 YYEKEE come from the germline V gene (reference sequence). Here the CDR3 DNA reads TGTGCCAGCAGCTTCCCTAAGGAGACAGGGGCGGATTCACCCCTCCACTTT. This sequence encodes CASSFPKETGADSPLHF.

This clonotype was observed at least ten times. V usage is TRBV12-3 or TRBV12-4 and J usage is TRBJ2-3; D is undetermined. Trimming removed 1 base from V and 5 bases from J, with 10 bases in between. This CDR3 region has 14 residues. CDR3 bases: TGTGCCAGCAGTTTAGGTACGGTCGGAGATACGCAGTATTTT. Its protein product is CASSLGTVGDTQYF.

The table lists this clonotype with many counts. V usage is TRBV5-1 and J usage is TRBJ2-5; tentatively, D is TRBD1 (6 bases). With 2 bases removed from V and 4 bases from J, the gap between germline ends came to 15 bases. The CDR3 extends over 15 amino acids. Germline loops: CDR1 SGHRS, CDR2 YFSETQ. The CDR3 sequence: CASSFTLQGRETQYF. The CDR3 nucleotides are TGCGCCAGCAGCTTTACTCTTCAGGGGCGAGAGACCCAGTACTTC.

This clonotype was seen many times. This CDR3 reads CASSVVIGGGEQYF. CDR3 sequence (DNA): TGTGCCAGCAGCGTAGTAATCGGGGGGGGCGAGCAGTACTTC. The J gene is TRBJ2-7, the V gene TRBV9; 8 bases line up with TRBD2. Germline loops: CDR1 SGDLS, CDR2 YYNGEE. Unmatched junction bases numbered 5, after V lost 0 bases and J lost 6 bases. The CDR3 extends over 14 amino acids.

This clonotype came up a few times. The chain employs TRBV7-9 and TRBJ1-1, with D possibly TRBD1 on 6 matching bases. The germline V gene encodes CDR1 SEHNR and CDR2 FQNEAQ (reference sequence). V dropped 3 bases and J dropped 6 bases, with 14 bases sitting between them. The length of the CDR3 is 14 residues. Here the CDR3 DNA reads TGTGCCAGCAGCTTTGTGCAGGGGCCCCCTGAAGCTTTCTTT. Translating it yields CASSFVQGPPEAFF.

Ten or more counts support this clonotype. The chain carries TRBV19 and TRBJ1-5; possibly TRBD1 for D (5 bases). CDR1 is LNHDA, CDR2 SQIVND, per germline (reference sequence). There are 14 residues in the CDR3. Trimming stripped 7 bases from V and 4 bases from J, with 14 bases between. CDR3 in amino acids: CASNPWDGNQPQHF. The CDR3, as DNA: TGTGCCAGTAACCCCTGGGACGGAAATCAGCCCCAGCATTTT.

This clonotype occurred many times. The chain has TRBV20-1 and TRBJ1-1, with 7 bases that match TRBD1. Trimming at V came to 0 bases and at J to 4 bases, leaving 8 bases not matched to a gene. Germline V gene sequence: CDR1 DFQATT, CDR2 SNEGSKA (reference sequence). CDR3 size: 15 residues. The CDR3 is CSARDDREVGTEAFF. The CDR3 DNA reads as TGCAGTGCTAGAGACGACAGGGAAGTCGGCACTGAAGCTTTCTTT.

This clonotype came up many times. This chain links TRBV10-2 with TRBJ2-6, with no clear D. Germline assignment: CDR1 WSHSY and CDR2 SAAADI. The CDR3 spans 16 residues. Trimming left V 2 bases short and J 1 base short, with 9 bases between. CDR3 DNA: TGCGCCAGCAGTGAGAAAGGAGTTTCTGGGGCCAACGTCCTGACTTTC. Residues: CASSEKGVSGANVLTF.

This clonotype was detected many times. J is TRBJ2-7 and V is TRBV11-2; TRBD1 agrees at 7 bases. V gave up 5 bases and J gave up 1 base; unmatched junction bases: 5. CDR3 length: 14 residues. The germline V gene has CDR1 SGHAT and CDR2 FQNNGV. The CDR3 DNA reads as TGTGCCAGCAGCAAGACAGGGACGTCCTACGAGCAGTACTTC. This encodes CASSKTGTSYEQYF.

In its sample, this clonotype was seen many times. The CDR3 DNA reads TGCGCCAGCAGAATGACTAGCGGGGCCACAGATACGCAGTATTTT. It encodes CASRMTSGATDTQYF. The chain employs TRBV5-1 and TRBJ2-3, with 11 bases that match TRBD2. The CDR3 spans 15 residues. The germline gives CDR1 SGHRS, CDR2 YFSETQ. J gave up 2 bases and V 5 bases, and 4 bases lay outside the gene matches.

V gene TRBV12-3 or TRBV12-4 combines with J gene TRBJ2-7; 8 positions match TRBD1. Trimming took 4 bases from V and 3 from J; bases not matched to a gene: 11. The CDR3 totals 16 residues. The DNA for the CDR3 is TGTGCCAGCAGTTCCTGGGGAGGACAGGGAGGCTACGAGCAGTACTTC. Encoded protein: CASSSWGGQGGYEQYF.

V gene TRBV3-1 combines with J gene TRBJ1-2; D is unclear. This CDR3 has 16 amino acids. Trimming pared 1 base from V and 12 bases from J, leaving 24 bases between. Germline lookup yields CDR1 LGHDT and CDR2 YNNKEL (reference sequence). The CDR3 coding sequence is TGTGCCAGCAGCCAAGGCCATAGGCTCGGAGCGGGAGGCCACACCTTC. Its translation is CASSQGHRLGAGGHTF.

This clonotype came up many times. This chain joins TRBV20-1 and TRBJ1-1, with D hard to call. The CDR3 spans 15 residues. The V end was cut by 1 base, the J end by 2 bases, with 14 bases between. CDR1 is DFQATT, CDR2 SNEGSKA, per germline (reference sequence). The CDR3 DNA reads TGCAGTGCTAGAGCGTCAGGCCGGCTTAACACTGAAGCTTTCTTT. It is translated as CSARASGRLNTEAFF.

Points on this clonotype: This may be a read error, as it is one base from a much larger clone. This sequence joins TRBV12-3 or TRBV12-4 and TRBJ2-1; D gene ambiguous. The length of the CDR3 is 13 residues. Trimming removed 6 bases at V and 11 bases at J, with 17 bases between. The CDR3 sequence: CASRETSRDKQFF. For the CDR3, the DNA is TGTGCCAGCAGAGAAACCTCCCGCGATAAGCAGTTCTTC.

This clonotype was seen many times. The chain has TRBV5-1 and TRBJ2-3; D possibly uses TRBD1 or TRBD2 (5 bases each). V lost 1 base and J lost 2, with 11 bases in between. The CDR3 is 15 residues long. The germline gives CDR1 SGHRS, CDR2 YFSETQ. The CDR3 loop reads CASSLWGFPTDTQYF. For the CDR3, the DNA is TGCGCCAGCAGCTTGTGGGGGTTTCCCACAGATACGCAGTATTTT.